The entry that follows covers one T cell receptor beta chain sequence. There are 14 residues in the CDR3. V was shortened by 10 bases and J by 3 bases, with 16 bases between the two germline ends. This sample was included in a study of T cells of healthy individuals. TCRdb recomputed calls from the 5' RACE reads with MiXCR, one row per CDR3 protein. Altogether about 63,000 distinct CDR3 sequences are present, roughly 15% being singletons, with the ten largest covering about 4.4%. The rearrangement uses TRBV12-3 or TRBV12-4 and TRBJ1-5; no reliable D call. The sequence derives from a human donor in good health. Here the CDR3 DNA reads TGTGCCAACACACTCCACAGCTCCAATCAGCCCCAGCATTTT. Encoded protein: CANTLHSSNQPQHF.